A single sample is the source of the 3 T cell receptor beta chains below, sequenced in a study of blood T cells in healthy people across ages. For the second PCR, which ran for about 6 to 11 cycles, a sample-barcoded 5' primer and a J-beta primer mix were used. TCRdb fed the 5' RACE reads into MiXCR, producing one record per CDR3 protein. The table has roughly 930,000 distinct CDR3 sequences, 40% to 60% seen once. Sequenced input: blood. The receptors were sampled from a man aged 25 to 45 in good health.

The CDR3 spells CASSLPSGRGTDTQYF. The CDR3 DNA reads TGTGCCAGCAGTTTACCCTCGGGGCGCGGTACAGATACGCAGTATTTT. This chain uses TRBV28 with TRBJ2-3; the D gene could be TRBD1 or TRBD2 (5 bases each). V was cut by 2 bases and J by 3 bases, with 15 bases left in between. Germline-derived CDR1 and CDR2 are MDHEN and SYDVKM. The CDR3 is made up of 16 amino acids.

This clonotype has a handful of counts. The gene calls are TRBV4-2 and TRBJ2-5; a possible D gene is TRBD2 (6 bases). V dropped 0 bases and J dropped 2 bases, with 13 bases sitting between them. The CDR3 is 16 residues long. From germline, CDR1 is LGHNA and CDR2 YNFKEQ. The CDR3 is CASSQDDRGAQETQYF. In nucleotides, the CDR3 is TGTGCCAGCAGCCAAGATGATCGCGGGGCACAAGAGACCCAGTACTTC.

In regard to this clonotype: Since a much larger clone is just one base distant, this may be a read error. V and J are TRBV10-3 and TRBJ2-5; 13 nucleotides align to TRBD2. The CDR3 loop spans 15 amino acids. CDR1 is ENHRY, CDR2 SYGVKD, per germline. The CDR3 bases are TGTACCATCAGGGGGACTAGCGGGGACCAAGAGACCCAGTACTTC. It translates to CTIRGTSGDQETQYF.